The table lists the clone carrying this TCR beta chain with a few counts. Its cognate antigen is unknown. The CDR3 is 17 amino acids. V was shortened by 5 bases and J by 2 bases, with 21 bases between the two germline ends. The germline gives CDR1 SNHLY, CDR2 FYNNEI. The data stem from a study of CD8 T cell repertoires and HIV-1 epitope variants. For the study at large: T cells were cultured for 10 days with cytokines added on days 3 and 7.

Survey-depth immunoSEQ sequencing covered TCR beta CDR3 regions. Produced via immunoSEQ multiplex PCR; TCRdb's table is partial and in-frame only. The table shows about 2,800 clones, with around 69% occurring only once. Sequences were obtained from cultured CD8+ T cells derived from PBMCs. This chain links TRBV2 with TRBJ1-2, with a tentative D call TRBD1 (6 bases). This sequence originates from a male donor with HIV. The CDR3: CASSPFETGEENYGYTF. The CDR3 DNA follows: TGTGCCAGCAGTCCTTTTGAGACAGGAGAAGAGAACTATGGCTACACCTTC.